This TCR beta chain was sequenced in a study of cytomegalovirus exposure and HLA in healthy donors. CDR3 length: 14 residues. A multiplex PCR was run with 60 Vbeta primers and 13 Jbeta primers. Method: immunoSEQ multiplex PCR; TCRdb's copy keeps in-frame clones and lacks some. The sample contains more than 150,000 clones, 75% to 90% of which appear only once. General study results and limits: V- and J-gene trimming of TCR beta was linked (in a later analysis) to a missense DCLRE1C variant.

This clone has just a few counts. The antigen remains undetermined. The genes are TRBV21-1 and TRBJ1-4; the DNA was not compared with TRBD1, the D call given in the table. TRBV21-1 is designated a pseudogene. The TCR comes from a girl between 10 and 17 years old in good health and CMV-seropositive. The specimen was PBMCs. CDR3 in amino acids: CARGYRATNEKLFF. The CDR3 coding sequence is TGTGCCAGGGGATACAGGGCAACTAATGAAAAACTGTTTTTT.